Below, 28 T cell receptor beta chains from the same sample are listed, as sequenced in a study of blood T cell repertoires in COVID-19. This table comes from immunoSEQ multiplex PCR, and its TCRdb copy is limited to in-frame clones, with some not included. The sample holds approximately 82,000 clones, roughly 92% seen once. Sequencing was performed on peripheral blood. These receptors came from a woman in her sixties or seventies with active COVID-19.

This chain uses TRBV27 with TRBJ1-2, with D uncertain. CDR3 length: 17 amino acids. Germline V gives CDR1 MNHEY, CDR2 SMNVEV (reference sequence). The germline V and J ends were trimmed by 3 bases and 2 bases, with 19 bases remaining between them. Here the CDR3 DNA reads TGTGCCAGCAGTTTTTCAATCCGACAAAGCTCGAACTATGGCTACACCTTC. Amino acids: CASSFSIRQSSNYGYTF.

The V call is TRBV3-1 (or the pseudogene TRBV3-2), the J call TRBJ1-1; possible D gene TRBD1, 6 bases. From germline, CDR1 is LGHDT and CDR2 YNNKEL (reference sequence). The CDR3 is 16 residues long. Trimming stripped 2 bases from V and 6 bases from J, with 19 bases between. The CDR3, as DNA: TGTGCCAGCAGCCAATATGGCTACGGGGGGCTGGCTGAAGCTTTCTTT. Translation: CASSQYGYGGLAEAFF.

V is TRBV4-1 and J is TRBJ2-1, with 10 bases that match TRBD1. This CDR3 has 15 residues. Trimming removed 8 bases from V and 6 bases from J; junction bases left unmatched: 10. In germline, CDR1 is MGHRA, CDR2 YSYEKL. The CDR3 is CASGSGQGFPNEQFF. The CDR3 DNA sequence: TGCGCCAGCGGATCGGGACAGGGGTTTCCCAATGAGCAGTTCTTC.

The chain links TRBV9 to TRBJ2-2; no clear D gene. The germline V and J ends were trimmed by 0 bases and 2 bases, with 11 bases remaining between them. CDR3 length equals 16 residues. The germline V gene has CDR1 SGDLS and CDR2 YYNGEE. The DNA of the CDR3 is TGTGCCAGCAGCGTAGGAGGCTTTTTAAACACCGGGGAGCTGTTTTTT. Encoded protein: CASSVGGFLNTGELFF.

The chain is built from TRBV3-1 (or the pseudogene TRBV3-2) and TRBJ2-5; 7 positions agree with TRBD2. The germline V gene encodes CDR1 LGHDT and CDR2 YNNKEL (reference sequence). The J segment lost 5 bases and the V segment lost 5 bases, leaving 11 bases of the junction unmatched. The CDR3 has 15 amino acids. CDR3: CASSADTSELETQYF. CDR3 nucleotides: TGTGCCAGCAGCGCTGACACTAGCGAGTTGGAGACCCAGTACTTC.

V is TRBV7-2 and J is TRBJ2-7, with 13 nucleotides matching TRBD2. Germline-derived CDR1 and CDR2 are SGHTA and FQGNSA. Losses at the gene ends were 3 bases for V and 4 bases for J; bases not matched to a gene: 3. CDR3 length equals 15 residues. In DNA, the CDR3 is TGTGCCAGCAGCTTGACTAGCGGGGGGCCATACGAGCAGTACTTC. It yields the protein CASSLTSGGPYEQYF.

The chain recombines TRBV11-1 with TRBJ2-5; D call uncertain. Germline V gene data show CDR1 as SGHAT and CDR2 as FQDESV (reference sequence). Trimming took off 0 bases at V and 5 bases at J, with 13 bases between the two ends. This CDR3 is 15 amino acids long. The CDR3 DNA sequence: TGTGCCAGCAGCTTAGCGACGGCGGTTTATGAGACCCAGTACTTC. Translation gives CASSLATAVYETQYF.

The V gene is TRBV11-2, the J gene TRBJ1-5, with D perhaps matching TRBD1 (6 bases). V was clipped by 4 bases and J by 0 bases, with 13 bases between them. The CDR3 sequence is 16 residues long. Germline V CDR1 and CDR2: SGHAT, FQNNGV. The CDR3 here is CASSSRGSHSNQPQHF. The CDR3 DNA reads as TGTGCCAGCAGCTCAAGGGGGTCCCATAGCAATCAGCCCCAGCATTTT.

The genes are TRBV19 and TRBJ2-7; 8 bases map to TRBD1. The CDR3 totals 14 residues. The V segment lost 6 bases and the J segment 0 bases; nucleotides outside the gene matches: 4. Germline-derived CDR1 and CDR2 are LNHDA and SQIVND (reference sequence). DNA for the CDR3: TGTGCCAGTAGACGGGACAGGAGCTCCTACGAGCAGTACTTC. It codes for CASRRDRSSYEQYF.

This chain uses TRBV30 with TRBJ2-7; tentative D call: TRBD2 (6 bases). V lost 2 bases and J lost 2, with 22 bases in between. The CDR3 extends over 17 amino acids. Germline V gene sequence: CDR1 GTSNPN, CDR2 SVGIG (reference sequence). CDR3 sequence reads: CAWSSFQNGGLPYEQYF. The CDR3 DNA sequence: TGTGCCTGGAGTAGCTTTCAAAACGGGGGACTGCCCTACGAGCAGTACTTC.

The chain couples TRBV11-2 to TRBJ1-6; no definite D call. V was clipped by 1 base and J by 4 bases, with 8 bases between them. This CDR3 region has 15 residues. Per germline, CDR1 SGHAT and CDR2 FQNNGV. The CDR3 bases are TGTGCCAGCAGCTTAGGGCAGATTTATAATTCACCCCTCCACTTT. This translates into CASSLGQIYNSPLHF.

CDR3: CAWTPDRGRNQPQHF. CDR3 bases: TGTGCCTGGACTCCTGACAGGGGGCGGAATCAGCCCCAGCATTTT. This chain uses TRBV30 with TRBJ1-5; 10 bases match TRBD1. Germline CDR1 GTSNPN, CDR2 SVGIG (reference sequence). The length of the CDR3 is 15 residues. After removal of 4 bases from V and 4 bases from J, the junction contained 7 bases not matched to a gene.

J is TRBJ2-5 and V is TRBV19; 8 bases line up with TRBD1. This CDR3 spans 14 amino acids. Germline CDR1 is LNHDA and CDR2 is SQIVND (reference sequence). V shed 1 base, J shed 6 bases, and the junction held 4 bases outside the gene matches. The chain's CDR3 is CASSIGRTGKTQYF. The CDR3 region has the DNA TGTGCCAGTAGTATAGGCAGGACAGGGAAGACCCAGTACTTC. Full variable domain (remainder filled in from reference TRBV19 and TRBJ2-5): DGGITQSPKYLFRKEGQNVTLSCEQNLNHDAMYWYRQDPGQGLRLIYYSQIVNDFQKGDIAEGYSVSREKKESFPLTVTSAQKNPTAFYLCASSIGRTGKTQYFGPGTRLLVL.

The genes are TRBV28 and TRBJ1-1; possibly TRBD1 for D (6 bases). Trimming pared 7 bases from V and 1 base from J, leaving 13 bases between. CDR3 size: 14 residues. Per germline, CDR1 MDHEN and CDR2 SYDVKM. The DNA of the CDR3 is TGTGCCAGCAATGTACCGGGACAGAACACTGAAGCTTTCTTT. Translating it yields CASNVPGQNTEAFF.

The V call is TRBV19, the J call TRBJ2-5; 8 bases agree with TRBD2. Unmatched junction bases numbered 13, after V lost 4 bases and J lost 3 bases. The CDR3 is made up of 17 amino acids. Germline CDR1 is LNHDA and CDR2 is SQIVND (reference sequence). Written as DNA, the CDR3 is TGTGCCAGTAGTAAACCCCGCTCGGGACTAGAGAAAGAGACCCAGTACTTC. This codes for CASSKPRSGLEKETQYF. The full variable domain, rest sourced from reference TRBV19 and TRBJ2-5, is DGGITQSPKYLFRKEGQNVTLSCEQNLNHDAMYWYRQDPGQGLRLIYYSQIVNDFQKGDIAEGYSVSREKKESFPLTVTSAQKNPTAFYLCASSKPRSGLEKETQYFGPGTRLLVL.

J is TRBJ2-1 and V is TRBV9; D is unclear. Germline CDR1 and CDR2: SGDLS and YYNGEE. There are 15 residues in the CDR3. V was cut by 3 bases and J by 0 bases, with 10 bases left in between. The CDR3 bases are TGTGCCAGCAGCGGCCAAGGAGTCTCCTACAATGAGCAGTTCTTC. Protein: CASSGQGVSYNEQFF.

The chain recombines TRBV9 with TRBJ1-4; the D gene is possibly TRBD1 (6 bases). The V end was cut by 2 bases, the J end by 0 bases, with 11 bases between. The CDR3 covers 16 residues. Looked up from germline, CDR1 is SGDLS and CDR2 is YYNGEE. DNA for the CDR3: TGTGCCAGCAGCGTGGCTGGACAGCCAACTAATGAAAAACTGTTTTTT. It encodes CASSVAGQPTNEKLFF. The full variable domain, completed using reference TRBV9 and TRBJ1-4, is DSGVTQTPKHLITATGQRVTLRCSPRSGDLSVYWYQQSLDQGLQFLIQYYNGEERAKGNILERFSAQQFPDLHSELNLSSLELGDSALYFCASSVAGQPTNEKLFFGSGTQLSVL.

This sequence joins TRBV5-1 and TRBJ2-1; the match to TRBD1 covers 9 bases. The CDR3 spans 15 residues. With 2 bases clipped from V and 1 base from J, the junction kept 1 base outside the gene matches. CDR1 SGHRS and CDR2 YFSETQ come from the germline V gene. CDR3 residues: CASSFDRGSYNEQFF. For the CDR3, the DNA is TGCGCCAGCAGCTTCGACAGGGGGTCCTACAATGAGCAGTTCTTC.

The V gene is TRBV27, the J gene TRBJ1-4; tentative D call: TRBD1 (5 bases). With 3 bases removed from V and 5 bases from J, the gap between germline ends came to 13 bases. Germline CDR1 MNHEY, CDR2 SMNVEV (reference sequence). This CDR3 comprises 15 residues. The CDR3 DNA reads TGTGCCAGCAGTTTGCGGCCAGGGATGAATGAAAAACTGTTTTTT. This codes for CASSLRPGMNEKLFF.

With respect to this clone: Other DNA variants within this sample encode the same CDR3. The rearrangement links TRBV18 to TRBJ2-2, with TRBD2 matching 8 bases. The J segment lost 0 bases and the V segment lost 3 bases, leaving 0 bases of the junction unmatched. Germline V gene data show CDR1 as KGHSH and CDR2 as LQKENI. This CDR3 comprises 15 residues. The CDR3 bases are TGTGCCAGCTCACCGCGGGAGGCGAACACCGGGGAGCTGTTTTTT. It encodes CASSPREANTGELFF.

The chain combines TRBV6-1 with TRBJ1-2, with D perhaps matching TRBD1 (6 bases). Germline CDR1 reads MNHNS; CDR2 reads SASEGT. The CDR3 totals 14 residues. V was pared by 1 base and J by 5 bases, with 11 bases between. CDR3 in amino acids: CASSEVSGVYGYTF. The CDR3 DNA follows: TGTGCCAGCAGTGAAGTCTCAGGGGTATATGGCTACACCTTC.

The chain couples TRBV19 to TRBJ2-5; 9 nucleotides align to TRBD2. Per germline, CDR1 LNHDA and CDR2 SQIVND (reference sequence). This CDR3 has 14 residues. After removal of 6 bases from V and 0 bases from J, the junction contained 2 bases not matched to a gene. DNA for the CDR3: TGTGCCAGTAGAAGGACTAGCGACCAAGAGACCCAGTACTTC. Translating gives CASRRTSDQETQYF. The full variable domain, with the rest looked up from reference TRBV19 and TRBJ2-5, is DGGITQSPKYLFRKEGQNVTLSCEQNLNHDAMYWYRQDPGQGLRLIYYSQIVNDFQKGDIAEGYSVSREKKESFPLTVTSAQKNPTAFYLCASRRTSDQETQYFGPGTRLLVL.

V gene TRBV7-8 combines with J gene TRBJ1-3, with 7 positions matching TRBD1. This CDR3 is 14 amino acids long. Germline loops: CDR1 SGHVS, CDR2 FQNEAQ. V shed 4 bases, J shed 2 bases, and the junction held 2 bases outside the gene matches. In DNA, the CDR3 is TGTGCCAGCAGCTCAGGGACAGCTGGAAACACCATATATTTT. Its protein is CASSSGTAGNTIYF.

The chain uses TRBV9 and TRBJ2-5; TRBD1 matches at 9 bases. Germline lookup yields CDR1 SGDLS and CDR2 YYNGEE. The CDR3 has 15 residues. Trimming at V came to 8 bases and at J to 1 base, leaving 9 bases not matched to a gene. The CDR3 DNA follows: TGTGCCAGTACCGGTGGACAGGGGACCCAAGAGACCCAGTACTTC. Its protein product is CASTGGQGTQETQYF.

The chain employs TRBV6-5 and TRBJ2-7, with D possibly TRBD1 on 5 matching bases. This CDR3 contains 14 residues. V was pared by 6 bases and J by 0 bases, with 12 bases between. Germline loops: CDR1 MNHEY, CDR2 SVGAGI. The CDR3 DNA follows: TGTGCCAGCAGAGACCAGGGCCTCTCCTACGAGCAGTACTTC. Translating it yields CASRDQGLSYEQYF.

The chain carries TRBV5-4 and TRBJ2-3, with 7 bases matching TRBD1. V was clipped by 5 bases and J by 5 bases; unmatched bases: 5. There are 13 residues in the CDR3. Per the germline V gene, CDR1 is SGHNT and CDR2 is YYREEE (reference sequence). The CDR3 is CASRVTGKDTQYF. CDR3 nucleotides: TGTGCCAGCAGAGTGACAGGGAAAGATACGCAGTATTTT.

This chain connects TRBV6-5 to TRBJ1-4, with D perhaps matching TRBD1 (5 bases). The germline V gene encodes CDR1 MNHEY and CDR2 SVGAGI. The CDR3 length is 14 residues. Trimming left V 5 bases short and J 8 bases short, with 15 bases between. This chain's CDR3 is CASSRTPAGEKLFF. The DNA of the CDR3 is TGTGCCAGCAGTCGGACACCGGCGGGGGAAAAACTGTTTTTT.

This chain links TRBV25-1 with TRBJ2-6, with D perhaps matching TRBD2 (6 bases). Germline lookup yields CDR1 MGHDK and CDR2 SYGVNS. There are 14 residues in the CDR3. Trimming left V 8 bases short and J 4 bases short, with 12 bases between. The CDR3 sequence: CASRGGVGANVLTF. CDR3 bases: TGTGCCAGCCGAGGAGGGGTCGGGGCCAACGTCCTGACTTTC.